This is a list of T cell receptor beta chains from one sample in a study of OX40 agonist ivuxolimab in advanced cancers. TCRdb's copy holds only in-frame clones and misses some; the assay was immunoSEQ multiplex PCR. The sample carries around 58,000 clones, roughly 89% recorded once. Sequenced material: CD4+ or CD8+ T cells sorted from blood, taken in a trial of the OX40 agonist ivuxolimab. The receptors were gathered from an adult with an advanced solid tumor such as melanoma, head and neck, liver or kidney cancer. Each CDR3 is given with its conserved first and last residue. D genes are given only for firm matches. Clone size is given for some rows only: seen once, a few or many times, or a class if the clone is expanded.

D,V,J,size,CDR3,DNA
-,TRBV18,TRBJ2-1,-,CASSATSEQFF,TGTGCCAGCTCAGCCACTAGTGAGCAGTTCTTC
-,TRBV10-3,TRBJ2-3,-,CAIREGAADTQYF,TGTGCCATCAGGGAGGGGGCTGCAGATACGCAGTATTTT
-,TRBV10-3,TRBJ2-7,-,CAIRTGGSYEQYF,TGTGCCATCAGGACAGGAGGATCCTACGAGCAGTACTTC
-,TRBV5-6,TRBJ2-7,-,CASPGGGDYSYEQYF,TGTGCCAGCCCCGGAGGCGGGGATTACTCCTACGAGCAGTACTTC
-,TRBV6-1,TRBJ1-5,-,CASSEDGLSQPQHF,TGTGCCAGCAGTGAAGACGGACTGTCTCAGCCCCAGCATTTT
TRBD1,TRBV6-5,TRBJ2-1,-,CASSRRDRGGNEQFF,TGTGCCAGCAGCCGCCGGGACAGGGGGGGTAATGAGCAGTTCTTC
TRBD1,TRBV18,TRBJ2-1,-,CASSPRQGRNEQFF,TGTGCCAGCTCACCTCGACAGGGGAGGAATGAGCAGTTCTTC
TRBD2,TRBV4-1,TRBJ2-3,-,CASSQGSTSGPTDTQYF,TGCGCCAGCAGCCAAGGTTCCACTAGCGGGCCCACAGATACGCAGTATTTT
-,TRBV19,TRBJ1-6,-,CASSQGWNSPLHF,TGTGCCAGTTCCCAGGGGTGGAATTCACCCCTCCACTTT
-,TRBV28,TRBJ1-1,-,CASSGVTGTEAFF,TGTGCCAGCAGCGGGGTGACGGGCACTGAAGCTTTCTTT
-,TRBV15,TRBJ1-5,-,CATSRDQSYQPQHF,TGTGCCACCAGCAGAGATCAGTCCTATCAGCCCCAGCATTTT
TRBD1,TRBV5-5,TRBJ1-4,-,CASSLATGVNEKLFF,TGTGCCAGCAGCTTGGCGACAGGGGTGAATGAAAAACTGTTTTTT
-,TRBV4-2,TRBJ1-3,-,CASSQVGGGNTIYF,TGTGCCAGCAGCCAAGTTGGGGGGGGAAACACCATATATTTT
-,TRBV29-1,TRBJ2-7,-,CSVARDGPRVEQYF,TGCAGCGTTGCGCGGGATGGACCCAGAGTCGAGCAGTACTTC
TRBD1,TRBV30,TRBJ1-6,-,CAWRTGSPNSPLHF,TGTGCCTGGCGGACAGGATCCCCGAATTCACCCCTCCACTTT
-,TRBV28,TRBJ2-1,-,CASSLPTHRDNEQFF,TGTGCCAGCAGTTTACCCACCCACAGAGACAATGAGCAGTTCTTC
-,TRBV2,TRBJ1-1,-,CASRGQGEGEAFF,TGTGCCAGCAGGGGGCAAGGGGAGGGTGAAGCTTTCTTT
TRBD1,TRBV7-9,TRBJ1-1,-,CASSATTGMNTEAFF,TGTGCCAGCAGCGCGACGACAGGGATGAACACTGAAGCTTTCTTT
-,TRBV5-5,TRBJ1-5,once,CASSLRGVSNQPQHF,TGTGCCAGCAGCTTGAGAGGTGTGAGCAATCAGCCCCAGCATTTT
-,TRBV11-2,TRBJ2-3,-,CASSPNRLTDTQYF,TGTGCCAGCAGCCCTAACCGACTCACAGATACGCAGTATTTT
-,TRBV6-6,TRBJ1-1,once,CASSPSSLGAFF,TGTGCCAGCAGTCCTAGCTCCCTGGGAGCTTTCTTT
-,TRBV5-1,TRBJ1-1,-,CASSFGPYSNTEAFF,TGCGCCAGCAGCTTTGGTCCATATTCGAACACTGAAGCTTTCTTT
-,TRBV7-8,TRBJ2-7,-,CASSLVYTVGPTYEQYF,TGTGCCAGCAGCTTAGTGTATACGGTGGGACCCACCTACGAGCAGTACTTC
-,TRBV19,TRBJ1-5,-,CASSTSQNQPQHF,TGTGCCAGTAGTACCTCCCAGAATCAGCCCCAGCATTTT
-,TRBV5-5,TRBJ2-6,-,CASSPGAHSGANVLTF,TGTGCCAGCAGCCCCGGGGCTCACTCTGGGGCCAACGTCCTGACTTTC
-,TRBV10-3,TRBJ2-3,-,CAISWDSTDTQYF,TGTGCCATCAGCTGGGACAGCACAGATACGCAGTATTTT
-,TRBV5-1,TRBJ1-4,-,CASSLVPATNEKLFF,TGCGCCAGCAGCTTGGTCCCAGCCACTAATGAAAAACTGTTTTTT
-,TRBV2,TRBJ1-4,-,CASSQGPSVEKLFF,TGTGCCAGCAGTCAAGGACCGTCGGTTGAAAAACTGTTTTTT
-,TRBV28,TRBJ2-7,-,CASEGRGEQYF,TGTGCCTCGGAGGGGCGGGGAGAGCAGTACTTC
-,TRBV5-1,TRBJ2-7,-,CASSLSRQDSYEQYF,TGCGCCAGCAGCTTATCCCGACAGGACTCCTACGAGCAGTACTTC
TRBD1,TRBV15,TRBJ1-5,-,CATSRTGGVGNQPQHF,TGTGCCACCAGCAGGACAGGGGGTGTGGGCAATCAGCCCCAGCATTTT
-,TRBV7-9,TRBJ2-3,-,CASSPQGLGTDTQYF,TGTGCCAGCAGCCCCCAGGGTCTAGGAACAGATACGCAGTATTTT
-,TRBV5-1,TRBJ2-3,-,CATVLDSPSTDTQYF,TGCGCCACCGTCCTCGACAGTCCCAGCACAGATACGCAGTATTTT
-,TRBV7-8,TRBJ1-1,-,CASSLGTNTEAFF,TGTGCCAGCAGCTTAGGGACGAACACTGAAGCTTTCTTT
TRBD1,TRBV11-1,TRBJ1-1,-,CASSRDRGQTEAFF,TGTGCCAGCAGCAGAGACAGGGGGCAAACTGAAGCTTTCTTT
-,TRBV10-3,TRBJ1-4,-,CAISGSGTSNEKLFF,TGTGCCATCAGTGGTTCTGGGACAAGTAATGAAAAACTGTTTTTT
-,TRBV4-1,TRBJ2-6,once,CASSQEGTTGANVLTF,TGCGCCAGCAGCCAAGAAGGCACCACTGGGGCCAACGTCCTGACTTTC
-,TRBV30,TRBJ2-7,-,CAGQGYDEQYF,TGTGCCGGGCAGGGATACGACGAGCAGTACTTC
-,TRBV29-1,TRBJ2-3,once,CSGKQGLLSTDTQYF,TGCAGCGGGAAACAGGGCCTTTTAAGCACAGATACGCAGTATTTT
-,TRBV6-5,TRBJ2-1,-,CASSYRGLREFF,TGTGCCAGCAGTTACCGGGGGCTCCGCGAATTCTTC
-,TRBV30,TRBJ1-2,-,CAWSVGLNYGYTF,TGTGCCTGGAGTGTAGGGCTGAACTATGGCTACACCTTC
-,TRBV6-5,TRBJ1-1,-,CASSRRQNTEAFF,TGTGCCAGCAGTCGACGGCAGAACACTGAAGCTTTCTTT
-,TRBV5-6,TRBJ2-6,-,CASSLGRAGANVLTF,TGTGCCAGCAGCTTGGGCAGGGCCGGGGCCAACGTCCTGACTTTC
TRBD1,TRBV19,TRBJ2-5,-,CASSRDSQETQYF,TGTGCCAGTAGCCGGGACAGTCAAGAGACCCAGTACTTC
-,TRBV6-6,TRBJ2-7,-,CASSPRQGPYEQYF,TGTGCCAGCAGTCCTAGGCAGGGGCCGTACGAGCAGTACTTC
-,TRBV5-1,TRBJ1-3,-,CASSFQPSGNTIYF,TGCGCCAGCAGCTTCCAGCCCTCTGGAAACACCATATATTTT
-,TRBV5-1,TRBJ2-1,-,CASSLEGRISYNEQFF,TGCGCCAGCAGCTTGGAGGGGCGGATCTCCTACAATGAGCAGTTCTTC
-,TRBV9,TRBJ1-3,-,CASSVTAGGNTIYF,TGTGCCAGCAGCGTAACGGCAGGTGGAAACACCATATATTTT
-,TRBV5-6,TRBJ2-7,-,CASSLYEGRYEQYF,TGTGCCAGCAGCTTGTATGAGGGGAGGTACGAGCAGTACTTC
-,TRBV29-1,TRBJ2-1,-,CSVEITEYNEQFF,TGCAGCGTTGAAATTACCGAATACAATGAGCAGTTCTTC
-,TRBV5-1,TRBJ1-2,-,CASSLNQVRRLDGYTF,TGCGCCAGCAGCTTGAACCAGGTCAGGAGGTTGGATGGCTACACCTTC
-,TRBV7-9,TRBJ1-4,-,CASSFYGGEKLFF,TGTGCCAGCAGCTTCTATGGGGGTGAAAAACTGTTTTTT
-,TRBV7-6,TRBJ1-3,-,CASSLAIAGQGNTIYF,TGTGCCAGCAGCTTAGCGATAGCAGGGCAGGGCAACACCATATATTTT
TRBD2,TRBV7-3,TRBJ2-5,-,CASSLGGVQETQYF,TGTGCCAGCAGCTTAGGGGGGGTTCAGGAGACCCAGTACTTC